The 9 T cell receptor beta chains given below trace back to one sample, sequenced in a study of T cell repertoires in cytomegalovirus infection. TCRdb fed the reads into MiXCR, producing one record per CDR3 protein. The sample shows about 140,000 distinct CDR3 sequences, about 6.3% of them seen only once. Material for sequencing was PBMCs. These receptors originate from a human donor in good health (CMV status not recorded). Some clones in this sample may be carry-over from other donors' samples.

This clonotype occurred many times. The rearrangement links TRBV7-2 to TRBJ1-3, with 7 bases fitting TRBD1. Trimming took 3 bases from V and 10 from J; bases not matched to a gene: 6. This CDR3 is 13 amino acids long. In germline, CDR1 is SGHTA, CDR2 FQGNSA. CDR3 DNA sequence: TGTGCCAGCAGCTTGCAAACAGGGGATACCATATATTTT. It specifies CASSLQTGDTIYF.

At least ten counts were recorded for this clonotype. CDR3 region: CASSLGMAGELFF. CDR3 nucleotides: TGTGCCAGCAGCTTAGGGATGGCCGGGGAGCTGTTTTTT. The V gene is TRBV7-2, the J gene TRBJ2-2; unclear D gene. Per the germline V gene, CDR1 is SGHTA and CDR2 is FQGNSA. The CDR3 totals 13 residues. The V end lost 1 base, the J end lost 6 bases, and 6 bases lay between the germline ends.

In this sample, this clonotype turned up many times. The chain joins TRBV28 to TRBJ2-5; D gene uncertain. V lost 2 bases and J lost 5, with 15 bases in between. Germline V gene data show CDR1 as MDHEN and CDR2 as SYDVKM. The CDR3 consists of 15 residues. Written as DNA, the CDR3 is TGTGCCAGCAGTTTACCCGAAGGGCTTGGCGAGACCCAGTACTTC. Protein product: CASSLPEGLGETQYF.

The sample holds many counts of this clonotype. The J gene is TRBJ1-1, the V gene TRBV7-9; maybe TRBD1 (6 bases). V lost 6 bases, J lost 1 base, and 15 bases lay in between. This CDR3 contains 15 residues. CDR1 and CDR2 (germline): SEHNR, FQNEAQ (reference sequence). In DNA form, the CDR3 reads TGTGCCAGCAGGTCACACAGGGCCCGGAACACTGAAGCTTTCTTT. It translates to CASRSHRARNTEAFF.

This clonotype occurred a few times. CDR3 DNA sequence: TGCAGTGCTAGAGATCCTCGGGGTTCCGATGAGCAGTTCTTC. Protein: CSARDPRGSDEQFF. V and J are TRBV20-1 and TRBJ2-1, with TRBD2 as a possible D gene (5 bases). The V and J ends lost 0 bases and 8 bases respectively, with 14 bases between them. The CDR3 is 14 amino acids. Germline CDR1 reads DFQATT; CDR2 reads SNEGSKA (reference sequence).

Notes on this clonotype: A much more abundant neighbour one base away suggests this may be a read error. The chain has TRBV28 and TRBJ1-2; TRBD1 is a possible D gene (6 bases). CDR3 size: 14 residues. The germline V and J ends were trimmed by 4 bases and 8 bases, with 17 bases remaining between them. Germline values: CDR1 MDHEN, CDR2 SYDVKM. CDR3 nucleotide sequence: TGTGCCAGCAGTTCCTTGTGGGGGGCGGGAGGCTACACCTTC. This gives the protein CASSSLWGAGGYTF.

This clonotype was observed at least ten times. V is TRBV5-1 and J is TRBJ2-7, with D maybe TRBD1 (6 bases). The CDR3 covers 13 residues. V shed 7 bases and J shed 2 bases, with 13 bases lying between them. CDR1 and CDR2 from the germline V gene are SGHRS and YFSETQ. The CDR3 DNA sequence: TGCGCCAGCGGGACGACAGGTCCCTACGAGCAGTACTTC. Its translation: CASGTTGPYEQYF.

This clonotype has a count of ten or more. The rearrangement links TRBV9 to TRBJ1-2; weak D call: TRBD1 (6 bases). The CDR3 covers 14 residues. Germline V gene sequence: CDR1 SGDLS, CDR2 YYNGEE. The V end lost 4 bases, the J end lost 6 bases, and 16 bases lay between the germline ends. The CDR3 here is CASSTARGLNGYTF. The CDR3 DNA sequence: TGTGCCAGCAGCACAGCCCGGGGGCTTAATGGCTACACCTTC.

This clonotype was counted many times. The genes are TRBV6-2 or TRBV6-3 and TRBJ2-2; D gene unclear. This CDR3 comprises 12 residues. V was pared by 7 bases and J by 8 bases, with 11 bases between. Germline V lookup: CDR1 MNHEY, CDR2 SVGEGT. The CDR3 loop is CASIGSIGELFF. CDR3 coding DNA: TGTGCCAGCATTGGGTCAATTGGGGAGCTGTTTTTT.